This TCR beta chain derives from a study of blood T cells in healthy people across ages. In germline, CDR1 is WSHSY, CDR2 SAAADI. V was pared by 2 bases and J by 0 bases, with 6 bases of the junction left unmatched. This CDR3 region has 17 residues. Primers used in a second PCR of roughly 6 to 12 cycles were a sample-barcoded 5' primer and a J-beta primer mix. A 12-random-nucleotide template-switch adaptor tagged each cDNA molecule. TCRdb called the 5' RACE reads again in MiXCR, with one record for every CDR3 protein. This sample carries around 790,000 distinct CDR3 sequences, around two fifths of them seen once, and the ten largest clones take around 21%. Donation came from healthy Caucasian individuals in Russia who were aged about 6 to 90. Researchers collected roughly 9.8 milliliters of peripheral blood from every single donor.

This receptor was identified in a man aged 55 to 70 in good health. The chain has TRBV10-2 and TRBJ2-1, with 8 bases lining up with TRBD2. Sequenced input: blood. The CDR3 here is CASSEGSGESSYNEQFF. The CDR3 DNA reads as TGCGCCAGCAGTGAGGGTAGCGGGGAGAGCTCCTACAATGAGCAGTTCTTC.